What follows are 28 T cell receptor beta chains derived from one specimen sequenced in a study of radiation and T cells in renal cell carcinoma. The treatment denotes: treatment-naive control, cytoreductive nephrectomy. This table comes from immunoSEQ multiplex PCR, and its TCRdb copy is limited to in-frame clones, with some not included. This repertoire shows about 15,000 clones, about three fifths found once; its top ten account for under 20%. Sequenced here: tumor tissue, sampled from a patient whose treatment was nephrectomy without radiotherapy. The receptor source for this set is a man in his 60s with renal cell carcinoma.

In this sample, this clone turned up once. The V and J genes are TRBV28 and TRBJ2-1; perhaps TRBD1 as D (5 bases). This CDR3 contains 14 residues. V lost 3 bases and J lost 6, with 12 bases in between. Germline-derived CDR1 and CDR2 are MDHEN and SYDVKM. CDR3 nucleotide sequence: TGTGCCAGCAGTTTCCAGGGTGGGGTCAATGAGCAGTTCTTC. Protein: CASSFQGGVNEQFF.

The V and J genes are TRBV18 and TRBJ2-3; 11 bases align to TRBD2. Germline loops: CDR1 KGHSH, CDR2 LQKENI. The V and J ends lost 3 bases and 0 bases, in that order; junction bases with no gene match: 2. The CDR3 covers 16 residues. CDR3 sequence: CASSPWTSGSTDTQYF. DNA for the CDR3: TGTGCCAGCTCACCCTGGACTAGCGGGAGCACAGATACGCAGTATTTT.

The chain recombines TRBV27 with TRBJ1-5; D gene ambiguous. Germline assignment: CDR1 MNHEY and CDR2 SMNVEV (reference sequence). V lost 1 base, J lost 0 bases, and 25 bases lay in between. This CDR3 contains 21 residues. For the CDR3, the DNA is TGTGCCAGCAGTTTATACTCTCGGGGATATGGTTGGGTCAATAGCAATCAGCCCCAGCATTTT. This translates into CASSLYSRGYGWVNSNQPQHF.

The gene calls are TRBV28 and TRBJ2-2; TRBD2 is a possible D gene (6 bases). CDR1 and CDR2 from the germline V gene are MDHEN and SYDVKM. The V and J ends lost 3 bases and 6 bases respectively, with 17 bases between them. The CDR3 contains 16 residues. CDR3 residues: CASSFTPRGFPGELFF. In nucleotides, the CDR3 is TGTGCCAGCAGTTTCACCCCTCGGGGGTTCCCCGGGGAGCTGTTTTTT.

This clone was recorded a few times. The chain is built from TRBV7-6 and TRBJ2-3; D is uncertain. The CDR3 covers 14 residues. V was cut by 6 bases and J by 0 bases, with 10 bases left in between. Per the germline V gene, CDR1 is SGHVS and CDR2 is FNYEAQ. This chain's CDR3 is CASRERFSTDTQYF. CDR3 DNA: TGTGCCAGCAGAGAGAGGTTTAGCACAGATACGCAGTATTTT.

V gene TRBV7-9 combines with J gene TRBJ2-1; 7 positions agree with TRBD1. CDR3 length equals 13 residues. CDR1 and CDR2 from the germline V gene are SEHNR and FQNEAQ (reference sequence). Unmatched junction bases numbered 9, after V lost 1 base and J lost 15 bases. This chain's CDR3 is CASSLEWVRQGFF. CDR3 nucleotide sequence: TGTGCCAGCAGCTTAGAGTGGGTGAGACAGGGGTTCTTC.

This clone showed up just once. This chain joins TRBV19 and TRBJ2-3; weak D call: TRBD2 (6 bases). CDR3 length: 17 amino acids. In germline, CDR1 is LNHDA, CDR2 SQIVND (reference sequence). Between the trimmed V and J ends, which lost 3 bases and 1 base, there was a span of 17 bases. The CDR3 bases are TGTGCCAGTAGTATCGAGTTCGGGGGATTGCGCACAGATACGCAGTATTTT. Amino acid sequence: CASSIEFGGLRTDTQYF.

CDR3 region: CASSTGTGAAVPDTQYF. The DNA of the CDR3 is TGCGCCAGCAGCACCGGTACAGGGGCGGCGGTCCCAGATACGCAGTATTTT. The gene calls are TRBV5-1 and TRBJ2-3; 7 bases are a match to TRBD1. With V trimmed by 4 bases and J by 4 bases, 15 bases remained unmatched. This CDR3 region has 17 residues. Germline CDR1 reads SGHRS; CDR2 reads YFSETQ.

The chain has TRBV6-7 and TRBJ1-5; a possible D gene is TRBD1 (5 bases). TRBV6-7 is designated an ORF whose function remains uncertain. CDR3 length equals 17 residues. The V end was cut by 2 bases, the J end by 3 bases, with 17 bases between. The CDR3 loop reads CASSYPSGTLSNQPQHF. CDR3 DNA sequence: TGTGCCAGCAGTTACCCATCAGGGACCTTATCCAATCAGCCCCAGCATTTT.

The chain couples TRBV6-5 to TRBJ1-1; tentative D call: TRBD1 (5 bases). CDR1 and CDR2 from the germline V gene are MNHEY and SVGAGI. V was pared by 6 bases and J by 2 bases, with 13 bases between. The CDR3 covers 14 residues. The CDR3 reads CASRAKGLNTEAFF. The CDR3 DNA follows: TGTGCCAGCAGGGCTAAGGGACTAAACACTGAAGCTTTCTTT.

The chain uses TRBV4-2 and TRBJ2-6; 7 bases match TRBD1. V trimming: 4 bases; J trimming: 1 base; junction bases outside the gene matches: 4. Germline V CDR1 and CDR2: LGHNA, YNFKEQ. The CDR3 runs to 16 residues. CDR3 sequence: CASSPRRGSGANVLTF. For the CDR3, the DNA is TGTGCCAGCAGCCCACGCAGGGGGTCTGGGGCCAACGTCCTGACTTTC.

This sequence joins TRBV5-6 and TRBJ1-2; possibly TRBD1 for D (5 bases). The germline V gene encodes CDR1 SGHDT and CDR2 YYEEEE. The length of the CDR3 is 16 residues. Trimming took 4 bases from V and 14 from J, leaving 30 bases between them. CDR3 in DNA: TGTGCCAGCAGCCCGGGGGGTGGCTCAAGCATTTTAATGCGGACCTTC. Residues: CASSPGGGSSILMRTF.

This clone was detected once. The chain carries TRBV28 and TRBJ1-5; D is ambiguous. V lost 1 base and J 7 bases, leaving 5 bases between the germline ends. Germline lookup yields CDR1 MDHEN and CDR2 SYDVKM. This CDR3 is 12 amino acids long. As DNA, the CDR3 is TGTGCCAGCAGTTTATTTGGCCAGCCCCAGCATTTT. Protein: CASSLFGQPQHF.

The J gene is TRBJ2-5, the V gene TRBV7-8; 8 bases agree with TRBD1. CDR1 and CDR2 from the germline V gene are SGHVS and FQNEAQ. J gave up 5 bases and V 7 bases, and 12 bases lay outside the gene matches. The CDR3 consists of 15 residues. The CDR3 bases are TGTGCCAGCACCTTCTTAGCGGACAGGGCGGAGACCCAGTACTTC. Translation gives CASTFLADRAETQYF.

By its share, this clone is medium-sized. The V and J genes are TRBV7-3 and TRBJ2-7, with D uncertain. Germline V gene data show CDR1 as SGHTA and CDR2 as FQGTGA. V lost 5 bases and J lost 5, with 19 bases in between. The length of the CDR3 is 15 residues. CDR3 nucleotides: TGTGCCAGCAGCCTATTTCGAGTAGCCAGCGACGAGCAGTACTTC. The encoded protein is CASSLFRVASDEQYF.

This clone appeared once. This rearrangement joins TRBV18 to TRBJ1-1, with D maybe TRBD1 (5 bases). Between the trimmed V and J ends, which lost 5 bases and 3 bases, there was a span of 16 bases. The CDR3 has 15 amino acids. Germline V gene lookup returns CDR1 KGHSH and CDR2 LQKENI. The CDR3 DNA is TGTGCCAGCTCAGGTACAGGCGACTCCTACACTGAAGCTTTCTTT. This gives the protein CASSGTGDSYTEAFF. The variable domain in full, completed from reference TRBV18 and TRBJ1-1, reads NAGVMQNPRHLVRRRGQEARLRCSPMKGHSHVYWYRQLPEEGLKFMVYLQKENIIDESGMPKERFSAEFPKEGPSILRIQQVVRGDSAAYFCASSGTGDSYTEAFFGQGTRLTVV.

The rearrangement uses TRBV6-5 and TRBJ2-2; D remains ambiguous. Germline-derived CDR1 and CDR2 are MNHEY and SVGAGI. The CDR3 sequence is 12 residues long. V was trimmed by 6 bases and J by 5 bases, leaving 7 bases between them. CDR3: CASSPTTGELFF. CDR3 nucleotide sequence: TGTGCCAGCAGCCCTACTACCGGGGAGCTGTTTTTT.

A few counts support this clone. This chain links TRBV10-3 with TRBJ1-1, with D possibly being TRBD1 (5 bases). The CDR3 extends over 16 amino acids. Germline CDR1 ENHRY, CDR2 SYGVKD. V was shortened by 3 bases and J by 1 base, with 15 bases between the two germline ends. In DNA, the CDR3 is TGTGCCATCAGTGACTTCAGGGACTCAGAGAACACTGAAGCTTTCTTT. As protein: CAISDFRDSENTEAFF.

The rearrangement joins TRBV9 to TRBJ2-1, with unresolved D. The V gene lost 0 bases and the J gene lost 5 bases, with 3 bases spanning the gap. CDR3 length: 12 residues. The germline V gene encodes CDR1 SGDLS and CDR2 YYNGEE. CDR3: CASSVEDNEQFF. DNA for the CDR3: TGTGCCAGCAGCGTAGAGGACAATGAGCAGTTCTTC.

The count of this clone is one. This chain connects TRBV29-1 to TRBJ2-3; D is uncertain. Trimming took off 5 bases at V and 6 bases at J, with 15 bases between the two ends. CDR1 and CDR2 from the germline V gene are SQVTM and ANQGSEA. The CDR3 has 13 residues. CDR3 sequence (DNA): TGCAGCGTTCGTATAGCTTTATGGGATACGCAGTATTTT. It is translated as CSVRIALWDTQYF.

The chain links TRBV6-1 to TRBJ2-7, with D maybe TRBD2 (6 bases). Trimming removed 4 bases from V and 2 bases from J, with 24 bases in between. Germline CDR1 is MNHNS and CDR2 is SASEGT. This CDR3 is built from 18 residues. CDR3 sequence (DNA): TGTGCCAGCAGTGTATACCCTAGTGCCGGGACGGGGGCCTACGAGCAGTACTTC. Its protein product is CASSVYPSAGTGAYEQYF.

V gene TRBV7-2 combines with J gene TRBJ2-5; D may be TRBD2 (6 bases). V lost 5 bases and J 5 bases, leaving 15 bases between the germline ends. Germline V lookup: CDR1 SGHTA, CDR2 FQGNSA. This CDR3 is 14 amino acids long. CDR3 coding DNA: TGTGCCAGCAGCCGGGGAGGAGCAGCGGAGACCCAGTACTTC. Protein product: CASSRGGAAETQYF.

The chain combines TRBV5-1 with TRBJ2-5, with a tentative D call TRBD1 (5 bases). V gave up 4 bases and J gave up 1 base, with 17 bases separating them. Looked up from germline, CDR1 is SGHRS and CDR2 is YFSETQ. This CDR3 region has 16 residues. The CDR3: CASSPYTDRAQETQYF. For the CDR3, the DNA is TGCGCCAGCAGCCCATATACCGACAGAGCCCAAGAGACCCAGTACTTC.

V is TRBV20-1 and J is TRBJ2-5, with D perhaps TRBD1 or TRBD2 (5 bases each). The CDR3 is made up of 11 amino acids. The ends were cut back, 1 base at V and 5 bases at J, with 5 bases in the middle. Germline CDR1 is DFQATT and CDR2 is SNEGSKA (reference sequence). CDR3 loop: CSARGGETQYF. Written as DNA, the CDR3 is TGCAGTGCTAGAGGGGGGGAGACCCAGTACTTC.

This clone showed up just a few times. Germline is not matched at one junction end, which may reflect a read error. The chain has TRBV10-3 and TRBJ1-1, with 9 bases fitting TRBD1. Germline V CDR1 and CDR2: ENHRY, SYGVKD. The CDR3 is 12 residues long. This CDR3 reads CAISESRDRETF. In DNA form, the CDR3 reads TGTGCCATCAGTGAGTCGCGGGACAGGGAGACGTTT.

The chain joins TRBV14 to TRBJ2-3, with 8 bases aligning to TRBD2. The CDR3 is 16 residues long. After removal of 3 bases from V and 8 bases from J, the junction contained 13 bases not matched to a gene. Germline V gene sequence: CDR1 SGHDN, CDR2 FVKESK. The CDR3 nucleotides read TGTGCCAGCAGCCAGGTAGCGGGACCGAGGTTTGGTACGCAGTATTTT. It translates to CASSQVAGPRFGTQYF.

The rearrangement joins TRBV28 to TRBJ2-1; D might be TRBD2 (6 bases). This CDR3 region has 16 residues. Germline V gene sequence: CDR1 MDHEN, CDR2 SYDVKM. V lost 5 bases to trimming and J lost 0 bases, with 14 bases between them. The CDR3: CASSGRTHSSYNEQFF. The DNA of the CDR3 is TGTGCCAGCAGTGGGAGGACTCATAGCTCCTACAATGAGCAGTTCTTC.

This clone has a handful of counts. The chain employs TRBV9 and TRBJ2-2, with a weak D call TRBD2 (6 bases). Germline V lookup: CDR1 SGDLS, CDR2 YYNGEE. The V and J ends lost 2 bases and 4 bases respectively, with 9 bases between them. The CDR3 length is 14 residues. CDR3 DNA: TGTGCCAGCAGCGTCGGGAGACGCACCGGGGAGCTGTTTTTT. It yields the protein CASSVGRRTGELFF.